The clone carrying this T cell receptor beta chain was detected only once. Its antigen is unknown. This CDR3 has 15 residues. Trimming pared 2 bases from V and 0 bases from J, leaving 12 bases between. Germline CDR1 SGHRS, CDR2 YFSETQ. This sample was included in a study of cytomegalovirus exposure and HLA in healthy donors. Study as a whole: The 120 validation repertoires matched the approximately 700 first-cohort repertoires in platform, a later analysis reported. Study-level results: It was confirmed in vitro that a few of the CMV-associated chains were specific for CMV antigens. The study labeled approximately 150 TCR beta chains cytomegalovirus-associated.

Libraries were prepared by immunoSEQ multiplex PCR; TCRdb keeps only in-frame clonotypes and omits some of them. This repertoire shows 150,000 to 200,000 clones, around 85% found once; its top ten account for approximately 15%. The V and J genes are TRBV5-1 and TRBJ2-7; D is perhaps TRBD1 (6 bases). The clonotype comes from a man aged 18 to 29 in good health and CMV-seropositive. Sequenced material: PBMCs. DNA for the CDR3: TGCGCCAGCAGCTTAGGGGGTCTAAGCTCCTACGAGCAGTACTTC. Its protein is CASSLGGLSSYEQYF.